The present TCR beta chain was sequenced within a study of sequential checkpoint blockade in melanoma. Study-level information: Maintenance nivolumab came after either treatment sequence.

The CDR3 totals 14 residues. Germline CDR1 reads LGHNA; CDR2 reads YNFKEQ. Trimming stripped 2 bases from V and 2 bases from J, with 10 bases between. Treatment given: randomized to nivolumab then ipilimumab (arm A) or the reverse (arm B). No patient had prior DNA-damaging chemotherapy. Repertoires were generated with immunoSEQ multiplex PCR, while TCRdb's copy carries only in-frame clones and drops some. The sample shows 7,000 or so clones, 75% to 80% of them seen only once. The source material was CD8+ T cells sorted from blood (inferred from file names), sampled from a patient given nivolumab and ipilimumab in sequence. The V gene is TRBV4-2, the J gene TRBJ2-7; D gene uncertain. The receptor was derived from a human donor with melanoma. CDR3 nucleotide sequence: TGTGCCAGCAGCCAAAAGGAGTACCCCTACGAGCAGTACTTC. It codes for CASSQKEYPYEQYF.